Below, 5 T cell receptor beta chains from the same sample are listed, as sequenced in a study of siplizumab effects on memory and regulatory T cells. Sequencing used immunoSEQ multiplex PCR; TCRdb keeps in-frame clones, though not all of them. The table lists tens of thousands of clones, roughly 90% of them singletons. Sequences were obtained from naive CD4+ T cells sorted from blood. The origin of the receptors is a human donor in good health.

This clone came up once. The genes are TRBV7-2 and TRBJ2-3, with 15 bases lining up with TRBD2. This CDR3 has 16 amino acids. Germline V lookup: CDR1 SGHTA, CDR2 FQGNSA. The ends lost 2 bases at V and 7 bases at J; junction bases unmatched: 4. CDR3 DNA: TGTGCCAGCAGCTTACAGGGACTAGCGGGAGGATATACGCAGTATTTT. Its protein is CASSLQGLAGGYTQYF.

The CDR3 is CASSYTGGAGISVTF. CDR3 coding DNA: TGTGCCAGCAGCTATACAGGGGGCGCAGGTATCTCCGTCACCTTC. The chain links TRBV7-3 to TRBJ1-2, with TRBD1 matching 9 bases. Germline CDR1 and CDR2: SGHTA and FQGTGA. The V gene end was trimmed by 4 bases and the J gene end by 13 bases; junction bases not matched to a gene: 16. The CDR3 contains 15 residues.

The CDR3 DNA reads TGTGCCTGGAGTGTACCACTAATGAACACTGAAGCTTTCTTT. Its translation is CAWSVPLMNTEAFF. V usage is TRBV30 and J usage is TRBJ1-1; no clear D. Per germline, CDR1 GTSNPN and CDR2 SVGIG (reference sequence). The CDR3 has 14 amino acids. The V end was cut by 0 bases, the J end by 0 bases, with 8 bases between. Combining the CDR3 with reference TRBV30 and TRBJ1-1 gives the whole variable domain SQTIHQWPATLVQPVGSPLSLECTVEGTSNPNLYWYRQAAGRGLQLLFYSVGIGQISSEVPQNLSASRPQDRQFILSSKKLLLSDSGFYLCAWSVPLMNTEAFFGQGTRLTVV.

This chain uses TRBV4-1 with TRBJ2-7; no clear D. The CDR3 totals 16 residues. V was cut by 6 bases and J by 3 bases, with 21 bases left in between. The germline CDR1 and CDR2 sequences are MGHRA and YSYEKL. The CDR3: CASSTSVETPSYEQYF. The CDR3 nucleotides are TGCGCCAGCAGTACTTCCGTGGAGACCCCCAGCTACGAGCAGTACTTC.

The gene calls are TRBV29-1 and TRBJ1-4; possibly TRBD1 for D (5 bases). In germline, CDR1 is SQVTM, CDR2 ANQGSEA. Trimming removed 7 bases at V and 0 bases at J, with 12 bases between. The CDR3 totals 14 residues. CDR3: CSGGFGSTNEKLFF. CDR3 sequence (DNA): TGCAGCGGGGGGTTCGGTTCAACTAATGAAAAACTGTTTTTT.